These 17 T cell receptor beta chains came from one sample sequenced in a study of shared clonotypes between healthy human individuals. Positive CCR7 selection of CD45RO-negative cells yielded the naive CD8 cells, and terminally differentiated effector memory CD45RA+ cells were excluded. Some clones are missing from TCRdb's copy, which holds only in-frame ones; the method was immunoSEQ multiplex PCR. The sample holds millions of clones, just under 95% seen once. Sequencing was performed on naive CD8+ T cells sorted from blood. These receptors originate from a man between 18 and 35 years old in good health.

The gene calls are TRBV27 and TRBJ2-7; D ambiguous. Germline-derived CDR1 and CDR2 are MNHEY and SMNVEV (reference sequence). Trimming removed 0 bases at V and 7 bases at J, with 10 bases between. CDR3 length: 13 residues. For the CDR3, the DNA is TGTGCCAGCAGTTTATCGGGGATCTCGGAGCAGTACTTC. Translating gives CASSLSGISEQYF.

Of note for this clone: The sample contains more than one DNA sequence encoding this CDR3. CDR3 in DNA: TGTGCCAGCAGCGTAGGTGGTGGTAATGAAAAACTGTTTTTT. As protein: CASSVGGGNEKLFF. This sequence joins TRBV9 and TRBJ1-4; D unresolved. The CDR3 consists of 14 residues. The germline CDR1 and CDR2 sequences are SGDLS and YYNGEE. Trimming took 0 bases from V and 4 from J, leaving 7 bases between them.

This chain connects TRBV30 to TRBJ2-3; D remains ambiguous. V was cut by 2 bases and J by 3 bases, with 9 bases left in between. The V gene's germline CDR1 is GTSNPN and CDR2 SVGIG (reference sequence). This CDR3 contains 13 residues. CDR3 nucleotide sequence: TGTGCCTGGAGTTCCACGTGGACAGATACGCAGTATTTT. This sequence encodes CAWSSTWTDTQYF.

The chain recombines TRBV5-8 with TRBJ2-7; 7 bases match TRBD1. The V gene's germline CDR1 is SGHTS and CDR2 YDEGEE. This CDR3 has 15 residues. Trimming cost V 4 bases and J 0 bases; bases outside gene matches: 7. In nucleotides, the CDR3 is TGTGCCAGCAGCCTGAACAGGGGATACTCCTACGAGCAGTACTTC. Its translation: CASSLNRGYSYEQYF.

There are a few counts of this clone. V usage is TRBV7-9 and J usage is TRBJ1-6, with 7 bases fitting TRBD1. The junction had 5 bases not matched to a gene; V was cut back by 0 bases and J by 9 bases. The CDR3 contains 15 residues. Germline assignment: CDR1 SEHNR and CDR2 FQNEAQ (reference sequence). Here the CDR3 DNA reads TGTGCCAGCAGCTTAGCTCGGGACAGTATTTCACCCCTCCACTTT. It codes for CASSLARDSISPLHF.

This chain links TRBV27 with TRBJ2-7; 7 nucleotides align to TRBD1. The CDR3 spans 15 residues. Germline-derived CDR1 and CDR2 are MNHEY and SMNVEV (reference sequence). The V segment lost 6 bases and the J segment 6 bases; nucleotides outside the gene matches: 14. The CDR3, as DNA: TGTGCCAGCAGGCCAGACCGGGACAGTTGGGTCGAGCAGTACTTC. The encoded protein is CASRPDRDSWVEQYF.

The V gene is TRBV13, the J gene TRBJ2-5; 7 bases map to TRBD2. The CDR3 totals 15 residues. Trimming at V came to 4 bases and at J to 5 bases, leaving 10 bases not matched to a gene. Per germline, CDR1 PRHDT and CDR2 FYEKMQ (reference sequence). CDR3 nucleotides: TGTGCCAGCAGCTCTCCGGGACTAAACGCGGAGACCCAGTACTTC. It specifies CASSSPGLNAETQYF. The variable domain in full, with the rest retrieved from reference TRBV13 and TRBJ2-5, is AAGVIQSPRHLIKEKRETATLKCYPIPRHDTVYWYQQGPGQDPQFLISFYEKMQSDKGSIPDRFSAQQFSDYHSELNMSSLELGDSALYFCASSSPGLNAETQYFGPGTRLLVL.

The chain recombines TRBV6-6 with TRBJ2-7, with 11 nucleotides matching TRBD1. With 5 bases clipped from V and 3 bases from J, the junction kept 6 bases outside the gene matches. CDR1 is MNHNY, CDR2 SVGAGI, per germline (reference sequence). This CDR3 has 15 amino acids. CDR3 nucleotide sequence: TGTGCCAGCAGTCACCCGGGACAGGGGGTCTACGAGCAGTACTTC. It specifies CASSHPGQGVYEQYF.

The V and J genes are TRBV5-1 and TRBJ2-7, with D possibly TRBD1 on 6 matching bases. CDR1 is SGHRS, CDR2 YFSETQ, per germline. V gave up 2 bases and J gave up 0 bases, with 12 bases separating them. The CDR3 runs to 15 residues. The CDR3 DNA reads as TGCGCCAGCAGCTTCACAGGGTCCATCTCCTACGAGCAGTACTTC. Translation gives CASSFTGSISYEQYF.

The count of this clone is one. The chain has TRBV6-1 and TRBJ1-5; D is possibly TRBD1 (5 bases). The length of the CDR3 is 15 residues. V was clipped by 7 bases and J by 0 bases, with 13 bases between them. The V gene's germline CDR1 is MNHNS and CDR2 SASEGT. CDR3 region: CASKVQGGSNQPQHF. CDR3 nucleotides: TGTGCCAGCAAAGTGCAGGGAGGTAGCAATCAGCCCCAGCATTTT.

The chain uses TRBV10-3 and TRBJ2-2; D possibly corresponds to TRBD2 (7 bases). Germline-derived CDR1 and CDR2 are ENHRY and SYGVKD. CDR3 length: 13 amino acids. V lost 6 bases and J 6 bases, leaving 11 bases between the germline ends. The CDR3 DNA is TGTGCCATCAGCACAGGGAGGGCCGGGGAGCTGTTTTTT. This translates into CAISTGRAGELFF.

This clone was picked up one time. The gene calls are TRBV5-6 and TRBJ2-2, with unresolved D. The CDR3 spans 16 residues. Trimming took off 6 bases at V and 0 bases at J, with 15 bases between the two ends. Germline CDR1 reads SGHDT; CDR2 reads YYEEEE. Here the CDR3 reads CASIDGLQANTGELFF. The CDR3 region has the DNA TGTGCCAGCATCGACGGCCTCCAAGCGAACACCGGGGAGCTGTTTTTT.

This chain uses TRBV10-1 with TRBJ2-3; 7 nucleotides agree with TRBD2. Looked up from germline, CDR1 is WNHNN and CDR2 is SYGVQD (reference sequence). This CDR3 spans 14 amino acids. The junction had 1 base not matched to a gene; V was cut back by 0 bases and J by 4 bases. CDR3: CASSESGGSDTQYF. The DNA for the CDR3 is TGCGCCAGCAGTGAGTCGGGGGGGTCAGATACGCAGTATTTT.

The chain recombines TRBV5-4 with TRBJ2-1; 9 nucleotides match TRBD1. Losses at the gene ends were 1 base for V and 3 bases for J; bases not matched to a gene: 5. The CDR3 length is 16 residues. CDR1 is SGHNT, CDR2 YYREEE, per germline (reference sequence). The CDR3 region has the DNA TGTGCCAGCAGCTTGTCCGGGACAGGGCTCTACAATGAGCAGTTCTTC. This encodes CASSLSGTGLYNEQFF.

V and J are TRBV6-1 and TRBJ2-4, with 8 bases identical to TRBD2. CDR1 and CDR2 from the germline V gene are MNHNS and SASEGT. The CDR3 has 13 amino acids. The junction had 7 bases not matched to a gene; V was cut back by 3 bases and J by 12 bases. CDR3 nucleotides: TGTGCCAGCAGTGAGGGACTAGTGAGGGGTCAGTACTTC. Amino acid sequence: CASSEGLVRGQYF.

The chain carries TRBV9 and TRBJ2-3; 7 bases fit TRBD2. In germline, CDR1 is SGDLS, CDR2 YYNGEE. V shed 4 bases, J shed 2 bases, and the junction held 10 bases outside the gene matches. This CDR3 contains 16 residues. The DNA of the CDR3 is TGTGCCAGCAGCCCTCAAGGCGGGGGTTCCACAGATACGCAGTATTTT. Residues: CASSPQGGGSTDTQYF.

Comment on this clone: Other DNA sequences in the same sample also yield this CDR3. The rearrangement uses TRBV19 and TRBJ1-5, with D possibly being TRBD1 (6 bases). The V gene's germline CDR1 is LNHDA and CDR2 SQIVND (reference sequence). The V and J ends lost 2 bases and 0 bases respectively, with 8 bases between them. The length of the CDR3 is 15 residues. The CDR3: CASSITGYSNQPQHF. CDR3 nucleotide sequence: TGTGCCAGTAGTATAACAGGGTATAGCAATCAGCCCCAGCATTTT.